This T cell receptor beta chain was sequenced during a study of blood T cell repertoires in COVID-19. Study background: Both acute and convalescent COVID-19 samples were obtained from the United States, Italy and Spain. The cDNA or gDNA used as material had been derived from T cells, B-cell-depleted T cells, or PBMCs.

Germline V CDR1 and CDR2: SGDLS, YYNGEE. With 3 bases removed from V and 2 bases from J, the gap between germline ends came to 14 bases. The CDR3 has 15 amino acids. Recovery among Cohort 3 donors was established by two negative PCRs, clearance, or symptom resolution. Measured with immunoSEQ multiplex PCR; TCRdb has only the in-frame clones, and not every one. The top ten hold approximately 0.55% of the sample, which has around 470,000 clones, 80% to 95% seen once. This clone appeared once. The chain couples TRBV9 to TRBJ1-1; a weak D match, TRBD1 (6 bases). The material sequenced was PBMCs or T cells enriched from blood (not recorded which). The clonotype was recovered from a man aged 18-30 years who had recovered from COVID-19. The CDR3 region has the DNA TGTGCCAGCAGCGGGACAGCGGTCGGAAACACTGAAGCTTTCTTT. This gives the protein CASSGTAVGNTEAFF.